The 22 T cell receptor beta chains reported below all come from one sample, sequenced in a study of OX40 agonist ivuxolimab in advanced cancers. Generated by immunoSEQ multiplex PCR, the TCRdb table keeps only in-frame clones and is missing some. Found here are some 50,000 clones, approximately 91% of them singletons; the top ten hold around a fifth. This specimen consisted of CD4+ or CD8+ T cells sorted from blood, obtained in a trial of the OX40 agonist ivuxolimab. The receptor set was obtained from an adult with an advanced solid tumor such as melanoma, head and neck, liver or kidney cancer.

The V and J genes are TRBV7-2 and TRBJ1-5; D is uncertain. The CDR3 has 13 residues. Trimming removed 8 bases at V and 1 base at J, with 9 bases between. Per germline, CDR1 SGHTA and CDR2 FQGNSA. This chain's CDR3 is CASGVGSNQPQHF. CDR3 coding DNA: TGTGCCAGCGGGGTAGGGAGCAATCAGCCCCAGCATTTT.

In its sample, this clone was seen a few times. This CDR3 is CATSRAGFGLEAFF. In DNA form, the CDR3 reads TGTGCCACCAGCAGAGCGGGTTTTGGACTCGAAGCTTTCTTT. The genes are TRBV15 and TRBJ1-1, with unresolved D. Germline V lookup: CDR1 LNHNV, CDR2 YYDKDF (reference sequence). With 1 base removed from V and 8 bases from J, the gap between germline ends came to 14 bases. The CDR3 extends over 14 amino acids.

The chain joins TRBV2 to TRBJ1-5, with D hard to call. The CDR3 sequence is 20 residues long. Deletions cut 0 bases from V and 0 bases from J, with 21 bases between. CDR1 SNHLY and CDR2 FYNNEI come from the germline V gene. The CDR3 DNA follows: TGTGCCAGCAGTGAAGCGGATGCTCTAGCACACTTTTATAGCAATCAGCCCCAGCATTTT. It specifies CASSEADALAHFYSNQPQHF.

For the CDR3, the DNA is TGTGCCTGGGCACAGGGGACCACTGAAGCTTTCTTT. Its translation is CAWAQGTTEAFF. The V call is TRBV30, the J call TRBJ1-1; 7 nucleotides align to TRBD1. Germline CDR1 reads GTSNPN; CDR2 reads SVGIG (reference sequence). This CDR3 comprises 12 residues. Germline trimming cut 5 bases from V and 4 bases from J; bases unmatched to any gene: 4.

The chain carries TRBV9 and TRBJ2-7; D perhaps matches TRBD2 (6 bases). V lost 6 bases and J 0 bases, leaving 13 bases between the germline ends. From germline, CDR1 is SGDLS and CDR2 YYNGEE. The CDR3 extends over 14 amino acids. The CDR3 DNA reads TGTGCCAGCACTCGCGGGGTTAGCTCCTACGAGCAGTACTTC. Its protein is CASTRGVSSYEQYF.

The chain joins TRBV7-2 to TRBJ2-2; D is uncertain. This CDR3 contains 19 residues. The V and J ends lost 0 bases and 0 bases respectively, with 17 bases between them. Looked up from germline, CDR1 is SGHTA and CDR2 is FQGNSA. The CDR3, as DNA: TGTGCCAGCAGCTTAGCGCTTTACCCCCTACCGGCGAACACCGGGGAGCTGTTTTTT. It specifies CASSLALYPLPANTGELFF.

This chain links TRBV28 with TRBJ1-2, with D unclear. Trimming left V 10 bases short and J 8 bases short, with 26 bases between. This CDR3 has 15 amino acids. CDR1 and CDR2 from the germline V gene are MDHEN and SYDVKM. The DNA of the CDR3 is TGTGCCACCTCTGGATTAGATGACAACCGGAGGGGCTACACCTTC. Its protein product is CATSGLDDNRRGYTF.

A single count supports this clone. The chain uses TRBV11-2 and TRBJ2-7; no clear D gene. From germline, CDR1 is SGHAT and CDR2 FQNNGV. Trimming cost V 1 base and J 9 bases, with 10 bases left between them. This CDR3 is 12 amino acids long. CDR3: CASSLGPPGQYF. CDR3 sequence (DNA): TGTGCCAGCAGCTTAGGGCCTCCGGGGCAGTACTTC.

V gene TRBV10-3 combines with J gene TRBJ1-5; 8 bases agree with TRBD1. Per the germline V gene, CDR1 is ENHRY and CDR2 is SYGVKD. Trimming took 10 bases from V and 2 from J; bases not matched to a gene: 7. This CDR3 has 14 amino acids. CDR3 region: CATEQGDGNQPQHF. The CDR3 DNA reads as TGTGCCACGGAACAGGGGGATGGCAATCAGCCCCAGCATTTT.

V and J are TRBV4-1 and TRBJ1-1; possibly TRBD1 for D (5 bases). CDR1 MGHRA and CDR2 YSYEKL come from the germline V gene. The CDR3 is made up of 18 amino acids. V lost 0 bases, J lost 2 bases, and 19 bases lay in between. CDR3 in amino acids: CASSQDYYQRGSNTEAFF. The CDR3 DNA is TGCGCCAGCAGCCAAGACTATTACCAGCGGGGGTCAAACACTGAAGCTTTCTTT.

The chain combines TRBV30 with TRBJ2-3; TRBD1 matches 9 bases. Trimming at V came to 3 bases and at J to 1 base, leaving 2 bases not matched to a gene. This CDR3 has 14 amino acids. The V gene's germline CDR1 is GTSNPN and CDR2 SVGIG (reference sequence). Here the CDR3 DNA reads TGTGCCTGGAGGGACAGGGGAGGCACAGATACGCAGTATTTT. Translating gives CAWRDRGGTDTQYF.

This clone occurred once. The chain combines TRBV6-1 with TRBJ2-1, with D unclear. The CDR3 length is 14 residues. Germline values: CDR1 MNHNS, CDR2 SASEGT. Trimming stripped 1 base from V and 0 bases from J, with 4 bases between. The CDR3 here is CASSEGGSYNEQFF. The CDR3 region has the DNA TGTGCCAGCAGTGAAGGCGGCTCCTACAATGAGCAGTTCTTC.

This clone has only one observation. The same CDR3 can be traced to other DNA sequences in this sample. The CDR3 region has the DNA TGTGCCAGCAGCGTAGAGGGGGCAGATACGCAGTATTTT. Translated, it gives CASSVEGADTQYF. The chain couples TRBV9 to TRBJ2-3; TRBD1 might be the D (6 bases). The CDR3 runs 13 residues. V lost 0 bases and J 4 bases, leaving 6 bases between the germline ends. The V gene's germline CDR1 is SGDLS and CDR2 YYNGEE.

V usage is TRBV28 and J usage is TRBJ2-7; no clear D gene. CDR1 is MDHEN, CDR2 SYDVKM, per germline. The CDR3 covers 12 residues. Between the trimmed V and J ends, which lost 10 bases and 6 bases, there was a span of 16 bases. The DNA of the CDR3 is TGTGCCACCGTGGGGTGGACGGGCGAGCAGTACTTC. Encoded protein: CATVGWTGEQYF.

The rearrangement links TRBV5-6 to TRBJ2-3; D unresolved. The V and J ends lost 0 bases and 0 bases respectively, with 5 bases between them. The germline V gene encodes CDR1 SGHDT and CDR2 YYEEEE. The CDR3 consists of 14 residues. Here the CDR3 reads CASSLVRSTDTQYF. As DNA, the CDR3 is TGTGCCAGCAGCTTGGTGCGGAGCACAGATACGCAGTATTTT.

The CDR3: CASSYGFTANTGELFF. CDR3 DNA sequence: TGTGCCAGCAGTTACGGGTTCACCGCGAACACCGGGGAGCTGTTTTTT. The chain links TRBV6-5 to TRBJ2-2; D unclear. Germline V gene sequence: CDR1 MNHEY, CDR2 SVGAGI. This CDR3 has 16 amino acids. V was shortened by 2 bases and J by 0 bases, with 10 bases between the two germline ends.

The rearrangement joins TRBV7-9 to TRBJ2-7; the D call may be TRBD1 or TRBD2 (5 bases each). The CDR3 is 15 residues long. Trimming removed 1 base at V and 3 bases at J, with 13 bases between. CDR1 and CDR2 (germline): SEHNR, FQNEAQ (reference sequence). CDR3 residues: CASSLGLGPLYEQYF. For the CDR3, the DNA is TGTGCCAGCAGCTTAGGTTTGGGACCTCTCTACGAGCAGTACTTC.

For the CDR3, the DNA is TGTGCCAGCTCACCACCGGATTGGCCAGCCCCAAAACTGTTTTTT. This encodes CASSPPDWPAPKLFF. The J gene is TRBJ1-4, the V gene TRBV18; D not certain. Germline V gives CDR1 KGHSH, CDR2 LQKENI. The CDR3 runs 15 residues. V lost 0 bases and J lost 10, with 15 bases in between.

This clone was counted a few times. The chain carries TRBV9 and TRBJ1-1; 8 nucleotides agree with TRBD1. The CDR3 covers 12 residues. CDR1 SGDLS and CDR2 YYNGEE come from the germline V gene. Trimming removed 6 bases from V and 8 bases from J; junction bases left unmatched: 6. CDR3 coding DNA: TGTGCCAGCATAGGTCGACAGGGGGAAGCTTTCTTT. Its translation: CASIGRQGEAFF.

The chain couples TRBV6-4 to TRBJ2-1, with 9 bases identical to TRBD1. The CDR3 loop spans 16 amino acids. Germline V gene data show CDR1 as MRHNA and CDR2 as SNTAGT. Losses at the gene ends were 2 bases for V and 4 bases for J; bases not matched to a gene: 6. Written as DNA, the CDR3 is TGTGCCAGCAGTGACACGGACAGGGGACTTTACAATGAGCAGTTCTTC. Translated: CASSDTDRGLYNEQFF.

Here the CDR3 DNA reads TGTGCCAGTAGTTCGTTCGGGGTTGAGGGCTACACCTTC. This translates into CASSSFGVEGYTF. The rearrangement links TRBV19 to TRBJ1-2; no definite D call. Germline V gene lookup returns CDR1 LNHDA and CDR2 SQIVND (reference sequence). The CDR3 contains 13 residues. Deletions cut 5 bases from V and 8 bases from J, with 15 bases between. The variable domain in full, completed from reference TRBV19 and TRBJ1-2, reads DGGITQSPKYLFRKEGQNVTLSCEQNLNHDAMYWYRQDPGQGLRLIYYSQIVNDFQKGDIAEGYSVSREKKESFPLTVTSAQKNPTAFYLCASSSFGVEGYTFGSGTRLTVV.

Here the CDR3 DNA reads TGTGCCAGCAGCACTGGCGAGGGCGAGCAGTACTTC. Protein product: CASSTGEGEQYF. The J gene is TRBJ2-7, the V gene TRBV7-9; the D gene is possibly TRBD2 (5 bases). Germline assignment: CDR1 SEHNR and CDR2 FQNEAQ (reference sequence). The CDR3 has 12 residues. V lost 5 bases to trimming and J lost 6 bases, with 11 bases between them.